The present TCR beta chain was sequenced within a study of cytomegalovirus exposure and HLA in healthy donors. Unmatched junction bases numbered 7, after V lost 1 base and J lost 0 bases. Germline CDR1 reads MDHEN; CDR2 reads SYDVKM. This CDR3 is built from 19 residues. At the time of sampling, donors were nominally healthy, though unrecorded immune exposures were likely. As to this clone: As yet, its antigen is unknown.

Study observations and caveats: A later analysis found TCR association rates differed by HLA locus, highest for DRB1 and lowest for HLA-C.

The PCR was carried out with 60 Vbeta primers and 13 Jbeta primers. The method was immunoSEQ multiplex PCR; TCRdb's version includes in-frame clones alone and lacks a portion of them. The data hold more than 95,000 clones, with 50% to 80% observed a single time. Sequenced: PBMCs. This TCR derives from a man in his fifties or sixties in good health and CMV-seronegative. V is TRBV28 and J is TRBJ2-6, with 9 bases matching TRBD1. The CDR3 protein is CASSLFWDRESSGANVLTF. The CDR3 region has the DNA TGTGCCAGCAGTTTATTTTGGGACAGGGAGAGCTCTGGGGCCAACGTCCTGACTTTC.